What follows describes a single T cell receptor (beta chain). What it recognizes is unknown. Clones were read by immunoSEQ multiplex PCR, and TCRdb kept only the in-frame ones, dropping some. The sample has about 45,000 clones; around 70% are singletons. The CDR3 loop spans 17 amino acids. Trimming removed 5 bases from V and 0 bases from J, with 19 bases in between. Per the germline V gene, CDR1 is LNHDA and CDR2 is SQIVND (reference sequence). The data derive from a study of vaccination effects on CD4 cells after COVID-19. Study overall: Sampling of a couple of convalescent patients took place 16 days and one week prior to vaccination.

Study-wide findings and caveats: New vaccine-induced clones made up most post-vaccine spike-reactive clones in convalescents. Recruitment yielded few convalescent patients, and the study had no early post-infection timepoints. Marked contraction was observed in infection-induced and vaccine-induced clones late after vaccination.

After about 10 days in culture, the CD4+ T cells were isolated. The sequencing here drew on CD4+ T cells from PBMCs cultured without peptide, taken before COVID-19 vaccination. The receptor comes from a human donor who had a prior SARS-CoV-2 infection. The V call is TRBV19, the J call TRBJ1-1; TRBD1 is a possible D gene (5 bases). The CDR3 bases are TGTGCCAGTAGTGAGGGACCCCCCGTCTATCTGAACACTGAAGCTTTCTTT. It yields the protein CASSEGPPVYLNTEAFF. The full variable domain, in which reference TRBV19 and TRBJ1-1 provide the parts outside the CDR3, is DGGITQSPKYLFRKEGQNVTLSCEQNLNHDAMYWYRQDPGQGLRLIYYSQIVNDFQKGDIAEGYSVSREKKESFPLTVTSAQKNPTAFYLCASSEGPPVYLNTEAFFGQGTRLTVV.